Presented here are 32 T cell receptor beta chains from one specimen sequenced in a study of blood T cell repertoires in COVID-19. Sequenced by immunoSEQ multiplex PCR; TCRdb stores in-frame clones only, minus some. The sample includes 85,000 to 130,000 clones, 60% to 80% of them seen just once. The sequenced material came from peripheral blood. The receptors were sampled from a human donor with acute or convalescent COVID-19. The donor label of this sample is uncertain.

The chain recombines TRBV4-1 with TRBJ1-1; the D gene is possibly TRBD1 (6 bases). The germline gives CDR1 MGHRA, CDR2 YSYEKL. Trimming removed 0 bases from V and 3 bases from J, with 17 bases in between. The CDR3 sequence is 17 residues long. CDR3 coding DNA: TGCGCCAGCAGCCAAGATGGGGCAGGGGATCGGTACACTGAAGCTTTCTTT. Protein sequence: CASSQDGAGDRYTEAFF.

The chain carries TRBV6-5 and TRBJ2-1, with TRBD1 as a possible D gene (6 bases). Trimming removed 5 bases at V and 7 bases at J, with 15 bases between. Germline CDR1 is MNHEY and CDR2 is SVGAGI. This CDR3 contains 14 residues. The DNA for the CDR3 is TGTGCCAGCAGTATTGGGGGCGACGTTAATGAGCAGTTCTTC. Its translation is CASSIGGDVNEQFF.

The chain joins TRBV13 to TRBJ2-3; the D gene is possibly TRBD2 (5 bases). The V gene lost 8 bases and the J gene lost 3 bases, with 12 bases spanning the gap. CDR1 is PRHDT and CDR2 is FYEKMQ in the germline V gene (reference sequence). The CDR3 has 13 amino acids. CDR3 region: CASRYTSTDTQYF. DNA of the CDR3: TGTGCCAGCCGGTATACTAGTACAGATACGCAGTATTTT.

Judged by abundance, this clone is medium-sized. The chain employs TRBV7-3 and TRBJ1-1, with a possible D match to TRBD1 (5 bases). Germline CDR1 reads SGHTA; CDR2 reads FQGTGA. Trimming shortened V by 0 bases and J by 5 bases, and 13 bases separated the two germline ends. This CDR3 spans 15 amino acids. The CDR3 DNA sequence: TGTGCCAGCAGCTTAACGATATCGGGGGTTACTGAAGCTTTCTTT. Translation: CASSLTISGVTEAFF.

J is TRBJ1-4 and V is TRBV7-9; perhaps TRBD1 as D (6 bases). This CDR3 has 15 residues. V lost 4 bases, J lost 0 bases, and 9 bases lay in between. Per germline, CDR1 SEHNR and CDR2 FQNEAQ (reference sequence). The CDR3 reads CASSYRQATNEKLFF. The CDR3 coding sequence is TGTGCCAGCAGCTACAGACAGGCAACTAATGAAAAACTGTTTTTT.

This chain connects TRBV7-3 to TRBJ2-2; maybe TRBD1 (6 bases). Trimming left V 7 bases short and J 6 bases short, with 18 bases between. The germline gives CDR1 SGHTA, CDR2 FQGTGA. The CDR3 runs 15 residues. The CDR3 nucleotides are TGTGCCAGCACCCCCACAGGGTTCACGGCCGGGGAGCTGTTTTTT. Translated, it gives CASTPTGFTAGELFF.

J is TRBJ1-1 and V is TRBV27, with TRBD1 as a possible D gene (5 bases). CDR1 and CDR2 from the germline V gene are MNHEY and SMNVEV (reference sequence). The CDR3 consists of 14 residues. V was cut by 2 bases and J by 1 base, with 8 bases left in between. This chain's CDR3 is CASSLLTGNTEAFF. Written as DNA, the CDR3 is TGTGCCAGCAGTTTACTCACAGGGAACACTGAAGCTTTCTTT.

This clone has more than one count but fewer than ten. At the DNA level, this CDR3 is encoded by other sequences in the same sample as well. The chain is built from TRBV4-2 and TRBJ2-2; possibly TRBD1 for D (6 bases). V lost 3 bases to trimming and J lost 1 base, with 9 bases between them. CDR3 length: 15 amino acids. Germline V lookup: CDR1 LGHNA, CDR2 YNFKEQ. The CDR3 spells CASSQARGNTGELFF. CDR3 in DNA: TGTGCCAGCAGCCAGGCCAGGGGGAACACCGGGGAGCTGTTTTTT.

The chain joins TRBV7-2 to TRBJ2-7; no clear D. Trimming cost V 5 bases and J 3 bases, with 11 bases left between them. Germline loops: CDR1 SGHTA, CDR2 FQGNSA. The CDR3 is 13 residues long. Here the CDR3 DNA reads TGTGCCAGCAGCACGACTCCGAACTACGAGCAGTACTTC. As protein: CASSTTPNYEQYF.

This clone showed up just a few times. This rearrangement joins TRBV5-1 to TRBJ2-7, with 11 bases aligning to TRBD1. Germline V gene sequence: CDR1 SGHRS, CDR2 YFSETQ. V was pared by 2 bases and J by 3 bases, with 1 base of the junction left unmatched. This CDR3 spans 14 amino acids. CDR3 DNA sequence: TGCGCCAGCAGCTTCGGGACAGGGGGCTACGAGCAGTACTTC. It codes for CASSFGTGGYEQYF.

In its sample, this clone was seen a few times. This chain uses TRBV28 with TRBJ1-1, with TRBD1 matching 8 bases. Germline assignment: CDR1 MDHEN and CDR2 SYDVKM. Trimming at V came to 10 bases and at J to 5 bases, leaving 9 bases not matched to a gene. The CDR3 is 13 amino acids. In DNA form, the CDR3 reads TGTGCCATCCAGGGACAGGTCGGGACTGAAGCTTTCTTT. Translation gives CAIQGQVGTEAFF.

The CDR3 DNA reads TGCGCCAGCCGTCTCCAGGGCACAGATACGCAGTATTTT. This encodes CASRLQGTDTQYF. The J gene is TRBJ2-3, the V gene TRBV5-1, with unresolved D. Deletions cut 7 bases from V and 1 base from J, with 10 bases between. There are 13 residues in the CDR3. Germline V lookup: CDR1 SGHRS, CDR2 YFSETQ.

The chain couples TRBV28 to TRBJ1-1; D is undetermined. This CDR3 has 13 residues. Germline V gives CDR1 MDHEN, CDR2 SYDVKM. The V end was cut by 7 bases, the J end by 1 base, with 10 bases between. The DNA of the CDR3 is TGTGCCAGCACCATCGGTCCGAACACTGAAGCTTTCTTT. It is translated as CASTIGPNTEAFF.

This clone has just one count. The chain couples TRBV30 to TRBJ1-1, with D tentatively TRBD1 (6 bases). Germline V gives CDR1 GTSNPN, CDR2 SVGIG (reference sequence). V lost 2 bases and J 0 bases, leaving 7 bases between the germline ends. This CDR3 comprises 13 residues. CDR3 protein: CAWSRQVNTEAFF. The CDR3 DNA is TGTGCCTGGAGTAGACAGGTGAACACTGAAGCTTTCTTT.

The chain has TRBV11-2 and TRBJ2-3; TRBD1 is a possible D gene (6 bases). The CDR3 runs to 16 residues. Germline V gives CDR1 SGHAT, CDR2 FQNNGV. V shed 2 bases and J shed 2 bases, with 14 bases lying between them. The CDR3 sequence is CASSLLGGYPTDTQYF. As DNA, the CDR3 is TGTGCCAGCAGCTTACTAGGGGGTTACCCCACAGATACGCAGTATTTT.

V is TRBV11-2 and J is TRBJ2-3; 9 bases are shared with TRBD1. This CDR3 spans 17 amino acids. The germline gives CDR1 SGHAT, CDR2 FQNNGV. V was pared by 5 bases and J by 4 bases, with 13 bases of the junction left unmatched. CDR3 sequence reads: CASSLQGQGGGADTQYF. In nucleotides, the CDR3 is TGTGCCAGCAGCCTGCAGGGACAGGGAGGGGGAGCAGATACGCAGTATTTT.

This sequence joins TRBV5-4 and TRBJ1-2; D gene ambiguous. Germline CDR1 and CDR2: SGHNT and YYREEE (reference sequence). This CDR3 contains 15 residues. Between the trimmed V and J ends, which lost 1 base and 7 bases, there was a span of 17 bases. CDR3 bases: TGTGCCAGCAGCTTGAGTTTTGGGAGGGAGGGTGGCTACACCTTC. Translating it yields CASSLSFGREGGYTF. The full variable domain, in which reference TRBV5-4 and TRBJ1-2 provide the parts outside the CDR3, is ETGVTQSPTHLIKTRGQQVTLRCSSQSGHNTVSWYQQALGQGPQFIFQYYREEENGRGNFPPRFSGLQFPNYSSELNVNALELDDSALYLCASSLSFGREGGYTFGSGTRLTVV.

This chain links TRBV11-3 with TRBJ2-3, with TRBD2 as a possible D gene (5 bases). The V end was cut by 5 bases, the J end by 3 bases, with 15 bases between. Per the germline V gene, CDR1 is SGHNT and CDR2 is YENEEA. This CDR3 contains 15 residues. The CDR3 region is CASSPGPRVTDTQYF. DNA of the CDR3: TGTGCCAGCAGCCCGGGCCCGAGGGTTACAGATACGCAGTATTTT.

V usage is TRBV24-1 and J usage is TRBJ2-5; possible D gene TRBD1, 5 bases. Between the trimmed V and J ends, which lost 1 base and 2 bases, there was a span of 13 bases. The CDR3 spans 16 residues. Germline assignment: CDR1 KGHDR and CDR2 SFDVKD. As DNA, the CDR3 is TGTGCCACCAGTGATTTTGGCAGGGCCATTCAAGAGACCCAGTACTTC. It codes for CATSDFGRAIQETQYF.

The V gene is TRBV19, the J gene TRBJ1-2; D remains unclear. Trimming took 3 bases from V and 4 from J, leaving 9 bases between them. The CDR3 runs to 13 residues. The germline gives CDR1 LNHDA, CDR2 SQIVND (reference sequence). CDR3 DNA sequence: TGTGCCAGTAGTATTAGCGGTAGCTATGGCTACACCTTC. This translates into CASSISGSYGYTF.

The genes are TRBV19 and TRBJ1-2; D gene uncertain. Germline V gives CDR1 LNHDA, CDR2 SQIVND (reference sequence). This CDR3 spans 15 amino acids. Trimming cost V 4 bases and J 2 bases, with 14 bases left between them. As DNA, the CDR3 is TGTGCCAGTAGTACCCCGACTGTGGCGAACTATGGCTACACCTTC. This encodes CASSTPTVANYGYTF.

This clone showed up just a few times. The chain joins TRBV7-2 to TRBJ2-5; D might be TRBD1 (5 bases). CDR1 is SGHTA, CDR2 FQGNSA, per germline. The CDR3 loop spans 15 amino acids. V lost 2 bases to trimming and J lost 2 bases, with 12 bases between them. Here the CDR3 DNA reads TGTGCCAGCAGCTTAATGCTGGGGCAACAAGAGACCCAGTACTTC. Its translation: CASSLMLGQQETQYF.

This clone has just a few counts. The chain combines TRBV19 with TRBJ1-4, with TRBD1 matching over 12 bases. Trimming at V came to 7 bases and at J to 10 bases, leaving 4 bases not matched to a gene. The germline gives CDR1 LNHDA, CDR2 SQIVND (reference sequence). This CDR3 contains 13 residues. CDR3 in amino acids: CASTGTGGGKLFF. The CDR3, as DNA: TGTGCCAGTACCGGGACAGGGGGCGGAAAACTGTTTTTT. The full variable domain, its missing parts supplied by reference TRBV19 and TRBJ1-4, is DGGITQSPKYLFRKEGQNVTLSCEQNLNHDAMYWYRQDPGQGLRLIYYSQIVNDFQKGDIAEGYSVSREKKESFPLTVTSAQKNPTAFYLCASTGTGGGKLFFGSGTQLSVL.

This clone showed up just a few times. The chain joins TRBV7-9 to TRBJ2-5, with D possibly TRBD1 on 5 matching bases. The CDR3 has 15 residues. V was clipped by 2 bases and J by 4 bases, with 14 bases between them. The germline gives CDR1 SEHNR, CDR2 FQNEAQ (reference sequence). The CDR3 loop is CASSLRGHLGETQYF. The CDR3, as DNA: TGTGCCAGCAGCTTAAGAGGACACTTGGGAGAGACCCAGTACTTC.

V and J are TRBV30 and TRBJ2-4; 7 bases are a match to TRBD2. Per germline, CDR1 GTSNPN and CDR2 SVGIG (reference sequence). The CDR3 sequence is 11 residues long. The DNA for the CDR3 is TGTGCAGGGAGGGTGGGAAACATTCAGTACTTC. It is translated as CAGRVGNIQYF.

The chain couples TRBV2 to TRBJ2-7; no reliable D call. The germline V gene has CDR1 SNHLY and CDR2 FYNNEI. The V gene lost 10 bases and the J gene lost 3 bases, with 13 bases spanning the gap. The CDR3 is made up of 12 amino acids. The CDR3 region is CANQTGYYEQYV. The CDR3 region has the DNA TGTGCCAACCAGACTGGGTACTACGAGCAGTACGTC.

This chain connects TRBV29-1 to TRBJ1-3; D perhaps matches TRBD1 (5 bases). Germline V CDR1 and CDR2: SQVTM, ANQGSEA. Between the trimmed V and J ends, which lost 2 bases and 4 bases, there was a span of 15 bases. The CDR3 runs to 15 residues. In nucleotides, the CDR3 is TGCAGCGTTGAAATGTGGGGCGCGTGGGGAAACACCATATATTTT. Amino acid sequence: CSVEMWGAWGNTIYF. Complete variable domain (other parts from reference TRBV29-1 and TRBJ1-3): SAVISQKPSRDICQRGTSLTIQCQVDSQVTMMFWYRQQPGQSLTLIATANQGSEATYESGFVIDKFPISRPNLTFSTLTVSNMSPEDSSIYLCSVEMWGAWGNTIYFGEGSWLTVV.

The chain joins TRBV27 to TRBJ1-6, with no clear D. The germline CDR1 and CDR2 sequences are MNHEY and SMNVEV (reference sequence). The V end lost 5 bases, the J end lost 7 bases, and 15 bases lay between the germline ends. The CDR3 is 15 amino acids. The CDR3 nucleotides are TGTGCCAGCAGTGCAGAGGGAGAGGAGAATTCACCCCTCCACTTT. This translates into CASSAEGEENSPLHF.

This clone was recorded only once. This chain joins TRBV19 and TRBJ1-2, with D perhaps matching TRBD1 (6 bases). Trimming cost V 6 bases and J 3 bases, with 17 bases left between them. The CDR3 covers 15 residues. Per the germline V gene, CDR1 is LNHDA and CDR2 is SQIVND (reference sequence). CDR3 in DNA: TGTGCCAGTAGGCCTTCCGGGACACCGGACTATGGCTACACCTTC. Encoded protein: CASRPSGTPDYGYTF. The full variable domain, with the rest looked up from reference TRBV19 and TRBJ1-2, is DGGITQSPKYLFRKEGQNVTLSCEQNLNHDAMYWYRQDPGQGLRLIYYSQIVNDFQKGDIAEGYSVSREKKESFPLTVTSAQKNPTAFYLCASRPSGTPDYGYTFGSGTRLTVV.

CDR3 sequence: CASVFGTGYNEQFF. The CDR3 DNA is TGTGCCAGCGTCTTCGGGACAGGGTACAATGAGCAGTTCTTC. The genes are TRBV7-2 and TRBJ2-1, with TRBD1 identical over 9 bases. The CDR3 spans 14 residues. V was clipped by 8 bases and J by 4 bases; unmatched bases: 6. Per the germline V gene, CDR1 is SGHTA and CDR2 is FQGNSA.

The rearrangement joins TRBV5-1 to TRBJ2-2; tentative D call: TRBD1 (6 bases). Germline loops: CDR1 SGHRS, CDR2 YFSETQ. The CDR3 contains 15 residues. The V and J ends lost 7 bases and 1 base respectively, with 14 bases between them. The CDR3 region has the DNA TGCGCCAGCTTTTTTGGACAGAGGAACACCGGGGAGCTGTTTTTT. Amino acids: CASFFGQRNTGELFF.

Regarding this clone: Given a much more abundant clone one base away, this may be a read error. The chain has TRBV5-5 and TRBJ1-1; 8 bases are a match to TRBD1. The CDR3 is 15 amino acids. V was clipped by 1 base and J by 3 bases; unmatched bases: 5. The germline V gene encodes CDR1 SGHKS and CDR2 YYEKEE (reference sequence). The CDR3 nucleotides read TGTGCCAGCAGCTTGACGGGACAGGAGTACACTGAAGCTTTCTTT. The encoded protein is CASSLTGQEYTEAFF.